This T cell receptor (beta chain) came from a study of blood T cells in healthy people across ages. Trimming removed 2 bases at V and 8 bases at J, with 16 bases between. Germline V lookup: CDR1 SGHDN, CDR2 FVKESK. This CDR3 region has 15 residues. This clonotype was picked up one time. Its matching antigen is unknown. Whole-study findings and limits: Researchers judged that diversity estimates from one million T cells fell short of true values.

A second PCR, run for 7 to 11 cycles, used a sample-barcoded 5' primer plus a J-beta primer mix. Each CDR3 protein is one row after TCRdb ran MiXCR on the 5' RACE reads. The sample lists about 1.4 million distinct CDR3 sequences, around 55% seen once, with over 5% in the top ten. Each sample yielded at least 6 micrograms of PBMC total RNA. The material sequenced was blood. V is TRBV14 and J is TRBJ2-1, with unresolved D. This clonotype originated in a man between 18 and 29 years old in good health. CDR3 nucleotide sequence: TGTGCCAGCAGCCAACCTAGAACGGTATACGATGAGCAGTTCTTC. This codes for CASSQPRTVYDEQFF.